Here is one T cell receptor beta chain with its context. Using immunoSEQ multiplex PCR, the repertoire was profiled, and TCRdb retains in-frame clones only, with some absent. The sample has roughly 500,000 clones; 80% to 90% are singletons. The data originate from a study of blood T cell repertoires in COVID-19. V gave up 1 base and J gave up 5 bases; unmatched junction bases: 6. The CDR3 extends over 15 amino acids. The germline CDR1 and CDR2 sequences are MDHEN and SYDVKM. The sequence came from a man aged 18-30 years with COVID-19, enrolled during active disease. Sequencing input: peripheral blood. This chain connects TRBV28 to TRBJ2-5, with 8 nucleotides matching TRBD1. In nucleotides, the CDR3 is TGTGCCAGCAGTTTATCTCCCGGACAGGGCGAGACCCAGTACTTC. It translates to CASSLSPGQGETQYF.